This paragraph covers one T cell receptor beta chain sequence. Its antigen is as yet unknown. Alongside CTLA-4 blockade with ipilimumab, patients with chemo-refractory metastatic non-small-cell lung cancer received focal radiation. The data derive from a study of radiotherapy plus CTLA-4 blockade in lung cancer. Study-wide points: With interferon-beta, early dynamics of blood T cell clones were reported to best predict response. In blood, tumor-derived TCR clones expanded after radiotherapy plus ipilimumab.

V lost 6 bases, J lost 1 base, and 6 bases stayed unmatched. Germline CDR1 is PRHDT and CDR2 is FYEKMQ (reference sequence). This CDR3 has 15 amino acids. Data came from immunoSEQ multiplex PCR; TCRdb stores just in-frame clones and leaves some out. Here the sample spans tens of thousands of clones, 70% to 80% being singletons. The chain links TRBV13 to TRBJ2-4, with 7 bases fitting TRBD1. The receptor was isolated from a human donor with non-small cell lung cancer whose response to radiotherapy plus ipilimumab could not be evaluated. Specimen: peripheral blood, collected from a patient treated with radiotherapy plus ipilimumab. CDR3 loop: CASSRDSLAKNIQYF. In DNA, the CDR3 is TGTGCCAGCAGTCGGGACAGCCTGGCCAAAAACATTCAGTACTTC.